A single sample is the source of the 9 T cell receptor beta chains below, sequenced in a study of blood T cells in healthy people across ages (dated by TCRdb to 2015 to 2017). The library was built by means of 5' RACE. TCRdb lists the instrument as Illumina HiSeq 2500. A second roughly 6 to 11 cycle PCR used a sample-barcoded 5' primer and a J-beta primer mix. TCRdb took the public reads, trimmed them with fastp at Q25, ran MiXCR for clone calling and kept in-frame beta chains. Each record represents a unique CDR3 protein, reported with the most common genes and DNA among its rows. This sample is represented by about 1.1 million distinct CDR3 sequences; more than 30% of them were singletons. Of the sample, under 15% is held by the ten largest clones. The specimen was blood. Every receptor here comes from a man younger than 35 in good health.

The table lists this clonotype with a few counts. This chain links TRBV4-2 with TRBJ2-6, with a possible D match to TRBD1 (5 bases). V was trimmed by 2 bases and J by 4 bases, leaving 15 bases between them. Germline V CDR1 and CDR2: LGHNA, YNFKEQ. The CDR3 covers 17 residues. The CDR3 is CASSQWLSGSGANVLTF. The CDR3 DNA is TGTGCCAGCAGCCAATGGCTTTCAGGGTCAGGGGCCAACGTCCTGACTTTC.

V is TRBV6-5 and J is TRBJ2-2; D ambiguous. V lost 5 bases and J lost 0, with 16 bases in between. The CDR3 is made up of 17 amino acids. CDR1 is MNHEY, CDR2 SVGAGI, per germline. The CDR3 loop is CASSHDWPYTNTGELFF. CDR3 in DNA: TGTGCCAGCAGTCACGACTGGCCCTATACGAACACCGGGGAGCTGTTTTTT.

The gene calls are TRBV2 and TRBJ1-6; 8 bases agree with TRBD1. Germline CDR1 is SNHLY and CDR2 is FYNNEI. This CDR3 has 16 residues. V gave up 0 bases and J gave up 10 bases; unmatched junction bases: 8. CDR3 protein: CASSEAPGQGSSPLHF. The CDR3 DNA reads as TGTGCCAGCAGTGAAGCGCCCGGACAGGGATCCTCACCCCTCCACTTT. Based on the CDR3 plus reference TRBV2 and TRBJ1-6, the full variable domain is EPEVTQTPSHQVTQMGQEVILRCVPISNHLYFYWYRQILGQKVEFLVSFYNNEISEKSEIFDDQFSVERPDGSNFTLKIRSTKLEDSAMYFCASSEAPGQGSSPLHFGNGTRLTVT.

The chain uses TRBV7-9 and TRBJ1-1, with TRBD1 matching over 9 bases. Germline trimming cut 5 bases from V and 6 bases from J; bases unmatched to any gene: 10. Germline assignment: CDR1 SEHNR and CDR2 FQNEAQ (reference sequence). The CDR3 consists of 15 residues. CDR3 in amino acids: CASSPIQGASAEAFF. The CDR3 DNA reads TGTGCCAGCAGCCCCATACAGGGGGCAAGCGCTGAAGCTTTCTTT.

The sample holds many counts of this clonotype. The J gene is TRBJ1-6, the V gene TRBV4-2; D unresolved. V lost 0 bases and J lost 7, with 10 bases in between. In germline, CDR1 is LGHNA, CDR2 YNFKEQ. This CDR3 region has 15 residues. For the CDR3, the DNA is TGTGCCAGCAGCCAAGATGTGGCAGCCAATTCACCCCTCCACTTT. Amino acids: CASSQDVAANSPLHF.

The V and J genes are TRBV10-3 and TRBJ1-6, with D maybe TRBD1 (6 bases). CDR1 and CDR2 (germline): ENHRY, SYGVKD. This CDR3 has 15 amino acids. Trimming left V 3 bases short and J 6 bases short, with 12 bases between. CDR3 protein: CAISDEGVPNSPLHF. In DNA, the CDR3 is TGTGCCATCAGTGACGAGGGGGTTCCTAATTCACCCCTCCACTTT.

The chain has TRBV30 and TRBJ2-5, with 8 nucleotides matching TRBD2. The germline V gene has CDR1 GTSNPN and CDR2 SVGIG (reference sequence). The CDR3 runs to 12 residues. V lost 3 bases and J lost 4; bases outside the gene matches: 1. The CDR3, as DNA: TGTGCCTGGAGCACTAGCGGAGAGACCCAGTACTTC. This encodes CAWSTSGETQYF. Based on the CDR3 plus reference TRBV30 and TRBJ2-5, the full variable domain is SQTIHQWPATLVQPVGSPLSLECTVEGTSNPNLYWYRQAAGRGLQLLFYSVGIGQISSEVPQNLSASRPQDRQFILSSKKLLLSDSGFYLCAWSTSGETQYFGPGTRLLVL.

This clonotype was observed at least ten times. This chain joins TRBV7-2 and TRBJ1-2; D is uncertain. The V end was cut by 5 bases, the J end by 4 bases, with 14 bases between. Per the germline V gene, CDR1 is SGHTA and CDR2 is FQGNSA. This CDR3 is built from 14 residues. DNA for the CDR3: TGTGCCAGCAGCCCTCCCCCGGCCAGCTATGGCTACACCTTC. Its protein product is CASSPPPASYGYTF.

This clonotype was picked up a small number of times. This chain joins TRBV10-3 and TRBJ1-5, with 7 bases fitting TRBD1. CDR1 and CDR2 (germline): ENHRY, SYGVKD. The CDR3 is 14 residues long. V was clipped by 3 bases and J by 6 bases; unmatched bases: 5. The CDR3 reads CAISEAGGGQPQHF. The CDR3 DNA follows: TGTGCCATCAGTGAAGCAGGGGGGGGTCAGCCCCAGCATTTT.